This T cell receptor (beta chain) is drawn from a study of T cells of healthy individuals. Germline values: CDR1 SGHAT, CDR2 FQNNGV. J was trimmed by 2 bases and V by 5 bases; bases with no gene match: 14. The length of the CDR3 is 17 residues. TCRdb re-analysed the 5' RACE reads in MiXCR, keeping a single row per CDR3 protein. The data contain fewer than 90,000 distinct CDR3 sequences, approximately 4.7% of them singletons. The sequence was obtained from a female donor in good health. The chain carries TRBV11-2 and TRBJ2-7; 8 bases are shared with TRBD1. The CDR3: CASSPLSRTGSPYEQYF. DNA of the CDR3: TGTGCCAGCAGCCCACTTAGTAGGACAGGGTCCCCCTACGAGCAGTACTTC.